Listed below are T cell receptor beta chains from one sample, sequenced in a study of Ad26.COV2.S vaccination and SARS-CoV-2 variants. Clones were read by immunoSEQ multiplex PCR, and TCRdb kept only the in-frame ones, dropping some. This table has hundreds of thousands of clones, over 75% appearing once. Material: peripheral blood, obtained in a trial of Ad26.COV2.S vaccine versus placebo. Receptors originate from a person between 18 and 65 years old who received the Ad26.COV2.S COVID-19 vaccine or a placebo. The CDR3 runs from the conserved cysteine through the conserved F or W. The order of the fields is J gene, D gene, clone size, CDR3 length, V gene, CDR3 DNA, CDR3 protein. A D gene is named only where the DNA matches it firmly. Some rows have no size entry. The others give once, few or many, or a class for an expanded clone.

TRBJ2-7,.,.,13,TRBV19,TGTGCCAGTAGTATCAAGGGACGCTACGAGCAGTACTTC,CASSIKGRYEQYF
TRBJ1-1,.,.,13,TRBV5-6,TGTGCCAGCAGCTTCAGGGGGAACACTGAAGCTTTCTTT,CASSFRGNTEAFF
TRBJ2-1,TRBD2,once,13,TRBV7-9,TGTGCCAGCGGACTAGGAACCTACAATGAGCAGTTCTTC,CASGLGTYNEQFF
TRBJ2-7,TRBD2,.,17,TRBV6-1,TGTGCCAGCAGTGAATCCGGGGGGGGGTTCCTCCCCTACGAGCAGTACTTC,CASSESGGGFLPYEQYF
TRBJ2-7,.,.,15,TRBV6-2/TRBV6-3,TGTGCCAGCAGTTCCGGTTGGACGGGAACCTACGAGCAGTACTTC,CASSSGWTGTYEQYF
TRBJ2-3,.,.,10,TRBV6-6,TGTGCCAGCAGTTCCCTCTCGCAGTATTTT,CASSSLSQYF
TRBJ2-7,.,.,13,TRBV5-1,TGCGCCAGCAGCTTGGGCAGAAATTACGAGCAGTACTTC,CASSLGRNYEQYF
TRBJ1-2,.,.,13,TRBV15,TGTGCCACCAGCAGACCCGTGGACTATGGCTACACCTTC,CATSRPVDYGYTF
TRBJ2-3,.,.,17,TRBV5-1,TGCGCCAGCAGCCCAACTTTTGCGGGACCCATGGGGGATACGCAGTATTTT,CASSPTFAGPMGDTQYF
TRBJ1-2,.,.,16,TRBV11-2,TGTGCCAGCAGCCCCATCGTAGGAACGGGTTTTACAGGCTACACCTTC,CASSPIVGTGFTGYTF
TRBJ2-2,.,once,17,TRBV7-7,TGTGCTAGCAGCGCCCTGCTGGGGGGGCCGGTCACCGGGGAGCTGTTTTTT,CASSALLGGPVTGELFF
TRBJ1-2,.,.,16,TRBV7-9,TGTGCCAGCAGCTTAGTCTCCGGGGGCGAAAGCTATGGCTACACCTTC,CASSLVSGGESYGYTF
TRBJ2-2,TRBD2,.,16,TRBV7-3,TGTGCCAGCAGCTATCTAGCGGGGGCTGACACCGGGGAGCTGTTTTTT,CASSYLAGADTGELFF
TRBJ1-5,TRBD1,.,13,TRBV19,TGTGCCAGTAGCGGGACAGGATATCAGCCCCAGCATTTT,CASSGTGYQPQHF
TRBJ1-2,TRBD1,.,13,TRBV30,TGTGCCTGGAGTCCGGGACAGAGCTATGGCTACACCTTC,CAWSPGQSYGYTF
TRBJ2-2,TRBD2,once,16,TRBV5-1,TGCGCCAGCAGTTTTCCTAGCGGGGTGAACACCGGGGAGCTGTTTTTT,CASSFPSGVNTGELFF
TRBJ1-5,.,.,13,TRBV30,TGTGCCTGGAGCAGGGGCAACAATCAGCCCCAGCATTTT,CAWSRGNNQPQHF
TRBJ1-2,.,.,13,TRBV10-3,TGTGCCATCAGTGAGTCGTCGGGGGATGGCTACACCTTC,CAISESSGDGYTF
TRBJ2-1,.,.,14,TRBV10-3,TGTGCCATCGCCCAGGGGTCGGCTCGCAATGAGCAGTTCTTC,CAIAQGSARNEQFF
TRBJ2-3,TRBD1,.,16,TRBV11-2,TGTGCCAGCAGCAGCCTCGGGACAGAAGACACAGATACGCAGTATTTT,CASSSLGTEDTDTQYF
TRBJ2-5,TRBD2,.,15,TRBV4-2,TGTGCCAGCAGCCAAGGCGGCGGGGGTAGAGAGACCCAGTACTTC,CASSQGGGGRETQYF
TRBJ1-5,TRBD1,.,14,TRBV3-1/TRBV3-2,TGTGCCAGCAGCCAAGGACAGGGATATCAGCCCCAGCATTTT,CASSQGQGYQPQHF
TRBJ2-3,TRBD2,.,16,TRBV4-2,TGTGCCAGCAGCCGGTCTCTAGCGGGGAACGCAGATACGCAGTATTTT,CASSRSLAGNADTQYF
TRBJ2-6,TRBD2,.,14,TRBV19,TGTGCCAGTAGCAGCGGGGCTGGGGCCAACGTCCTGACTTTC,CASSSGAGANVLTF
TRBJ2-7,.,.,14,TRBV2,TGTGCCAGCAGTAGGACCTACTACTCCTACGAGCAGTACTTC,CASSRTYYSYEQYF
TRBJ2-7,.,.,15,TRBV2,TGTGCCAGCAGTGCCGAGAAGGGCAACGCCTACGAGCAGTACTTC,CASSAEKGNAYEQYF
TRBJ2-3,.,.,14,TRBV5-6,TGTGCCAGCAACCCGTACGGGGGAGGAGATACGCAGTATTTT,CASNPYGGGDTQYF
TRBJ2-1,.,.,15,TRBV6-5,TGTGCCAGCAGTTCCCCAGCCCCCCTACGCGGTTGGCAGTTCTTC,CASSSPAPLRGWQFF
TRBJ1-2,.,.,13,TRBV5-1,TGCGCCAGCAGCCCCCGGGACCTCTATGGCTACACCTTC,CASSPRDLYGYTF
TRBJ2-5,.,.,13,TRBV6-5,TGTGCCAGCTCACTAGAGAACCAAGAGACCCAGTACTTC,CASSLENQETQYF
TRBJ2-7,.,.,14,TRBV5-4,.,CASSLVGRGSGAYF
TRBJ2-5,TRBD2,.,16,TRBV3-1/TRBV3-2,TGTGCCAGCAGCCAAGATTTAGCGGGGGGAGGAGAGACCCAGTACTTC,CASSQDLAGGGETQYF
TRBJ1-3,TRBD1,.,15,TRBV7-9,TGTGCCAGCAGAGGGACAGGAGCCTCTGGAAACACCATATATTTT,CASRGTGASGNTIYF
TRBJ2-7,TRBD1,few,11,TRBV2,TGTGCCAGCAGGGGACAGTTCGAGCAGTACTTC,CASRGQFEQYF
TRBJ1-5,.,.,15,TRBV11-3,TGTGCCAGCAGCTTAGTTGGGTGTTGGAATCAGCCCCAGCATTTT,CASSLVGCWNQPQHF
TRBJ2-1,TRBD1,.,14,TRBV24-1,TGTGCCACCAGTGTAAGGGACAGACACAATGAGCAGTTCTTC,CATSVRDRHNEQFF
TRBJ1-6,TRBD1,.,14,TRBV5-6,TGTGCCAGCAGCCCCGGACAGGGGTTGGCACCCCTCCACTTT,CASSPGQGLAPLHF
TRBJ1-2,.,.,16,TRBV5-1,TGCGCCAGCAGCTTGGAAGGGCTAGGGGAGGTGTATGGCTACACCTTC,CASSLEGLGEVYGYTF
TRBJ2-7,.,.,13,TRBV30,TGTGCCTGGAGTTCGGGCCCGGTCTACGAGCAGTACTTC,CAWSSGPVYEQYF
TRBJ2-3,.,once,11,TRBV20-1,TGCAGTCTCCTCCGCACAGATACGCAGTATTTT,CSLLRTDTQYF
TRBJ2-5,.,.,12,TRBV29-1,TGCAGCGTTGAAGAGCAGGGGGAGACCCAGTACTTC,CSVEEQGETQYF
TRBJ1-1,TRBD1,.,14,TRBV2,TGTGCCAGCACCCCGGACAGGGGGGACACTGAAGCTTTCTTT,CASTPDRGDTEAFF
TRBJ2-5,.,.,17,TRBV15,TGTGCCACCAGCAGAGTTGGGGCGGGGTGGGGCCAAGAGACCCAGTACTTC,CATSRVGAGWGQETQYF
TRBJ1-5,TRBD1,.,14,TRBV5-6,TGTGCCAGCAGCTTCGGACAGGGTAAGGAGCCCCAGCATTTT,CASSFGQGKEPQHF
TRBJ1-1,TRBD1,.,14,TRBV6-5,TGTGCCAGCAGTTACTGGGACAGGGGTGCTGAAGCTTTCTTT,CASSYWDRGAEAFF
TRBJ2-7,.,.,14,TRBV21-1,TGTGCCAGCAGCAAGGGTGGCAGGGAGTACGAGCAGTACTTC,CASSKGGREYEQYF
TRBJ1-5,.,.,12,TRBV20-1,TGCAGTGCTAGTCGTAGCAATCAGCCCCAGCATTTT,CSASRSNQPQHF
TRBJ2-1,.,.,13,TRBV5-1,TGCGCCAGCAGCCCCACTCGAGGCAATGAGCAGTTCTTC,CASSPTRGNEQFF
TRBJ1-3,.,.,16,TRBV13,TGTGCCAGCAGCTTAGATGAACAGGGAGTAGGAAACACCATATATTTT,CASSLDEQGVGNTIYF
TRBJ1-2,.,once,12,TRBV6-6,TGTGCCACATTAGAGGGGGTGCGGGGCTACACCTTC,CATLEGVRGYTF
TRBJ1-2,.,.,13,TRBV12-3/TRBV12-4,TGTGCCAGCAGTTTGTCAGAAACCTATGGCTACACCTTC,CASSLSETYGYTF
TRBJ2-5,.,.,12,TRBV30,TGTGCCTGGAGAGGGGGGTATGAGACCCAGTACTTC,CAWRGGYETQYF
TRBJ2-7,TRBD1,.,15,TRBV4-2,TGTGCCAGCAGCCAAGATCGGACAGGGATCTACGAGCAGTACTTC,CASSQDRTGIYEQYF